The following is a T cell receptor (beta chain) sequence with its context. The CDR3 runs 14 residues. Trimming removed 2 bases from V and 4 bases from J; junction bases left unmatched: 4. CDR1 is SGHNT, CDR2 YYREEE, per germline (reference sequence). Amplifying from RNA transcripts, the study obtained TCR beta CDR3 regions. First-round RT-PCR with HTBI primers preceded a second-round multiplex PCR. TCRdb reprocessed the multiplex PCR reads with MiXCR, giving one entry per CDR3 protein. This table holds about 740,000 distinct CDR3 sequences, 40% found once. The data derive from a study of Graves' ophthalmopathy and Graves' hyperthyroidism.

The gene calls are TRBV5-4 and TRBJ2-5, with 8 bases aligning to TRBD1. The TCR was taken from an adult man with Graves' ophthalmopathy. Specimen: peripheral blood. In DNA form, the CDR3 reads TGTGCCAGCAGCTTACAGGGACAGGTAGAGACCCAGTACTTC. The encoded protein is CASSLQGQVETQYF.